These 26 T cell receptor beta chains were all obtained from the same sample, sequenced in a study of blood T cell repertoires in COVID-19. The protocol was immunoSEQ multiplex PCR, while the TCRdb copy is restricted to in-frame clones and leaves out a portion. This table has approximately 470,000 clones, roughly 87% appearing once. The sample was PBMCs or T cells enriched from blood (not recorded which). These receptors came from a woman under 30 who had recovered from COVID-19.

The rearrangement links TRBV6-1 to TRBJ1-2, with D uncertain. The CDR3 is 16 amino acids. Germline loops: CDR1 MNHNS, CDR2 SASEGT. The germline V and J ends were trimmed by 0 bases and 4 bases, with 15 bases remaining between them. The CDR3 DNA is TGTGCCAGCAGTGAAGCGCTTAGTTCACCTCCCTATGGCTACACCTTC. Translation: CASSEALSSPPYGYTF.

V is TRBV7-8 and J is TRBJ2-7; D ambiguous. CDR3 length equals 14 residues. CDR1 and CDR2 (germline): SGHVS, FQNEAQ. Trimming removed 5 bases at V and 0 bases at J, with 11 bases between. The CDR3 reads CASSRAASSYEQYF. The CDR3 region has the DNA TGTGCCAGCAGCCGGGCTGCTAGCTCCTACGAGCAGTACTTC.

The J gene is TRBJ2-7, the V gene TRBV6-5; D possibly corresponds to TRBD1 (5 bases). Trimming pared 0 bases from V and 6 bases from J, leaving 6 bases between. CDR1 and CDR2 (germline): MNHEY, SVGAGI. The CDR3 runs 12 residues. The CDR3 loop is CASSYSRGEQYF. The CDR3 nucleotides read TGTGCCAGCAGTTACTCAAGGGGCGAGCAGTACTTC.

V is TRBV5-1 and J is TRBJ1-3; weak D call: TRBD1 (6 bases). Germline CDR1 is SGHRS and CDR2 is YFSETQ. The length of the CDR3 is 17 residues. V lost 3 bases and J lost 0, with 16 bases in between. In nucleotides, the CDR3 is TGCGCCAGCAGCTCCGGCTGGGACATAGACTCTGGAAACACCATATATTTT. Encoded protein: CASSSGWDIDSGNTIYF.

V and J are TRBV24-1 and TRBJ1-3; D is unresolved. The CDR3 runs 16 residues. Trimming shortened V by 0 bases and J by 0 bases, and 8 bases separated the two germline ends. Germline-derived CDR1 and CDR2 are KGHDR and SFDVKD. In DNA, the CDR3 is TGTGCCACCAGTGATTTGGTGTCCAGCTCTGGAAACACCATATATTTT. Residues: CATSDLVSSSGNTIYF.

There are a few counts of this clone. This chain links TRBV7-9 with TRBJ2-2; perhaps TRBD2 as D (6 bases). Trimming took off 3 bases at V and 0 bases at J, with 11 bases between the two ends. There are 16 residues in the CDR3. Germline values: CDR1 SEHNR, CDR2 FQNEAQ (reference sequence). CDR3 nucleotide sequence: TGTGCCAGCAGCTTCGGCGGGGTAACGAACACCGGGGAGCTGTTTTTT. Translating gives CASSFGGVTNTGELFF. Variable domain in full (rest from reference TRBV7-9 and TRBJ2-2): DTGVSQNPRHKITKRGQNVTFRCDPISEHNRLYWYRQTLGQGPEFLTYFQNEAQLEKSRLLSDRFSAERPKGSFSTLEIQRTEQGDSAMYLCASSFGGVTNTGELFFGEGSRLTVL.

J is TRBJ1-2 and V is TRBV4-1; no firm D call. Germline-derived CDR1 and CDR2 are MGHRA and YSYEKL. V lost 4 bases and J lost 4, with 7 bases in between. This CDR3 has 12 amino acids. The CDR3 sequence: CASSPGGYGYTF. As DNA, the CDR3 is TGCGCCAGCAGCCCCGGAGGCTATGGCTACACCTTC.

The chain couples TRBV7-8 to TRBJ1-3; TRBD1 might be the D (6 bases). V lost 5 bases and J 0 bases, leaving 20 bases between the germline ends. This CDR3 spans 18 amino acids. Germline V gives CDR1 SGHVS, CDR2 FQNEAQ. The DNA of the CDR3 is TGTGCCAGCAGCCACGATGGGAGAGGACAGAGCTCTGGAAACACCATATATTTT. Translation: CASSHDGRGQSSGNTIYF. Full variable domain (rest looked up from reference TRBV7-8 and TRBJ1-3): GAGVSQSPRYKVAKRGQDVALRCDPISGHVSLFWYQQALGQGPEFLTYFQNEAQLDKSGLPSDRFFAERPEGSVSTLKIQRTQQEDSAVYLCASSHDGRGQSSGNTIYFGEGSWLTVV.

For this clone: The DNA is left out, because the CDR3 cannot be placed on it with certainty; the CDR3 is given as TCRdb lists it. The chain carries TRBV28 and TRBJ1-2. Germline lookup yields CDR1 MDHEN and CDR2 SYDVKM. The CDR3 contains 17 residues when both ends are counted. The chain's CDR3 is CASSSSGGHYSFYGYTF.

This chain joins TRBV3-1 (or the pseudogene TRBV3-2) and TRBJ1-1; 7 bases are shared with TRBD1. CDR3 size: 16 residues. The trim removed 3 bases at V and 3 bases at J, leaving 10 bases unmatched. Looked up from germline, CDR1 is LGHDT and CDR2 is YNNKEL (reference sequence). The CDR3 nucleotides read TGTGCCAGCAGCCAGGCCCGACAGGGCGGGGACACTGAAGCTTTCTTT. Encoded protein: CASSQARQGGDTEAFF.

The V call is TRBV2, the J call TRBJ1-2; the match to TRBD1 covers 8 bases. The CDR3 extends over 12 amino acids. Germline CDR1 reads SNHLY; CDR2 reads FYNNEI. CDR3 residues: CGSDRDLDGYTF. The CDR3 DNA follows: TGTGGATCGGACAGGGATCTAGATGGCTACACCTTC.

The rearrangement joins TRBV5-4 to TRBJ2-5; possible D gene TRBD2, 7 bases. Germline-derived CDR1 and CDR2 are SGHNT and YYREEE (reference sequence). The ends were cut back, 6 bases at V and 4 bases at J, with 16 bases in the middle. This CDR3 has 14 amino acids. The CDR3 nucleotides are TGTGCCAGCAACCGGGGGGCCACGGGAGAGACCCAGTACTTC. Translation: CASNRGATGETQYF.

The chain employs TRBV7-2 and TRBJ1-1, with 8 bases fitting TRBD1. The V and J ends lost 3 bases and 7 bases, in that order; junction bases with no gene match: 4. Germline assignment: CDR1 SGHTA and CDR2 FQGNSA. The CDR3 length is 13 residues. This chain's CDR3 is CASSLDRDLEAFF. The CDR3, as DNA: TGTGCCAGCAGCTTGGACAGGGACCTTGAAGCTTTCTTT.

CDR3 nucleotides: TGTGCCAGCAGCTCGACTAGCGGGACTGTATCCCTACTAACCGAGCAGTACTTC. Protein sequence: CASSSTSGTVSLLTEQYF. The chain links TRBV5-6 to TRBJ2-7, with TRBD2 matching 11 bases. The CDR3 loop spans 18 amino acids. V was pared by 3 bases and J by 6 bases, with 17 bases of the junction left unmatched. Germline values: CDR1 SGHDT, CDR2 YYEEEE.

The chain carries TRBV30 and TRBJ1-5, with TRBD1 identical over 10 bases. The V and J ends lost 5 bases and 6 bases, in that order; junction bases with no gene match: 13. CDR1 is GTSNPN, CDR2 SVGIG, per germline (reference sequence). The CDR3 covers 16 residues. CDR3 DNA: TGTGCCTGGGGGGGGACAGGGGCCAAGGTAGGTCAGCCCCAGCATTTT. This sequence encodes CAWGGTGAKVGQPQHF. The variable domain in full, completed from reference TRBV30 and TRBJ1-5, reads SQTIHQWPATLVQPVGSPLSLECTVEGTSNPNLYWYRQAAGRGLQLLFYSVGIGQISSEVPQNLSASRPQDRQFILSSKKLLLSDSGFYLCAWGGTGAKVGQPQHFGDGTRLSIL.

This clone is a singleton in its sample. The chain uses TRBV2 and TRBJ1-3; maybe TRBD1 (5 bases). V lost 11 bases to trimming and J lost 1 base, with 9 bases between them. This CDR3 is built from 12 residues. Germline CDR1 SNHLY, CDR2 FYNNEI. CDR3 DNA: TGTGCCGGGGCGGGATCTGGAAACACCATATATTTT. Protein product: CAGAGSGNTIYF.

The chain has TRBV28 and TRBJ1-2; TRBD1 aligns across 7 bases. CDR1 MDHEN and CDR2 SYDVKM come from the germline V gene. V lost 8 bases and J lost 3; bases outside the gene matches: 9. The CDR3 sequence is 14 residues long. As DNA, the CDR3 is TGTGCCAGCTTCGACAGGGCTACTGACTATGGCTACACCTTC. This codes for CASFDRATDYGYTF.

This clone was seen only once. The chain employs TRBV27 and TRBJ2-6; 7 nucleotides match TRBD2. The CDR3 is made up of 15 amino acids. CDR1 is MNHEY, CDR2 SMNVEV, per germline (reference sequence). V dropped 6 bases and J dropped 2; count of bases not matched to a gene: 4. CDR3 in amino acids: CASRPRGAGANVLTF. CDR3 nucleotides: TGTGCCAGCAGGCCTCGGGGGGCTGGGGCCAACGTCCTGACTTTC.

This chain uses TRBV7-9 with TRBJ2-5, with D perhaps matching TRBD1 (6 bases). V shed 4 bases and J shed 7 bases, with 19 bases lying between them. The CDR3 consists of 15 residues. Germline values: CDR1 SEHNR, CDR2 FQNEAQ (reference sequence). DNA for the CDR3: TGTGCCAGCAGCTCCCTTCCGGGACAAGGGGGGACCCAGTACTTC. Translating gives CASSSLPGQGGTQYF.

The chain has TRBV6-5 and TRBJ1-4, with 7 bases that match TRBD1. The CDR3 has 14 amino acids. J gave up 5 bases and V 7 bases, and 7 bases lay outside the gene matches. Germline CDR1 MNHEY, CDR2 SVGAGI. The CDR3 coding sequence is TGTGCCAGCAAGAGGGACAGCACGAATGAAAAACTGTTTTTT. This gives the protein CASKRDSTNEKLFF.

In this sample, this clone turned up once. The chain carries TRBV6-1 and TRBJ1-5, with unresolved D. The V gene's germline CDR1 is MNHNS and CDR2 SASEGT. Trimming pared 2 bases from V and 7 bases from J, leaving 9 bases between. This CDR3 region has 13 residues. CDR3: CASSESRGQPQHF. Written as DNA, the CDR3 is TGTGCCAGCAGTGAATCAAGAGGGCAGCCCCAGCATTTT.

About this clone: The same CDR3 can be traced to other DNA sequences in this sample. The J gene is TRBJ1-5, the V gene TRBV5-1; no clear D. Germline V lookup: CDR1 SGHRS, CDR2 YFSETQ. Trimming took off 0 bases at V and 0 bases at J, with 7 bases between the two ends. CDR3 length: 15 amino acids. The CDR3 spells CASSLDSYSNQPQHF. CDR3 DNA: TGCGCCAGCAGCTTGGACAGCTATAGCAATCAGCCCCAGCATTTT.

This clone was observed a handful of times. This chain connects TRBV6-1 to TRBJ1-2; D possibly corresponds to TRBD1 (5 bases). V lost 0 bases and J 8 bases, leaving 16 bases between the germline ends. Germline lookup yields CDR1 MNHNS and CDR2 SASEGT. The CDR3 is 15 amino acids. The CDR3: CASSEALRQGGGYTF. As DNA, the CDR3 is TGTGCCAGCAGTGAAGCGCTTCGGCAGGGAGGGGGCTACACCTTC.

This CDR3 reads CASTAGFNNSPLHF. Written as DNA, the CDR3 is TGTGCCAGTACGGCAGGGTTCAATAATTCACCCCTCCACTTT. The rearrangement uses TRBV19 and TRBJ1-6; perhaps TRBD1 as D (5 bases). V lost 7 bases, J lost 5 bases, and 12 bases lay in between. The CDR3 is 14 amino acids. The germline CDR1 and CDR2 sequences are LNHDA and SQIVND (reference sequence).

The chain has TRBV6-2 or TRBV6-3 and TRBJ1-2, with D possibly matching TRBD1 (6 bases). V gave up 4 bases and J gave up 1 base, with 13 bases separating them. This CDR3 region has 15 residues. Germline lookup yields CDR1 MNHEY and CDR2 SVGEGT. DNA for the CDR3: TGTGCCAGCAGTTTGGACAGTCGGAATAACTATGGCTACACCTTC. It codes for CASSLDSRNNYGYTF.

The rearrangement uses TRBV13 and TRBJ2-5, with D maybe TRBD1 (6 bases). Trimming stripped 4 bases from V and 5 bases from J, with 14 bases between. Per the germline V gene, CDR1 is PRHDT and CDR2 is FYEKMQ (reference sequence). CDR3 size: 14 residues. CDR3: CASSSAGVGETQYF. Written as DNA, the CDR3 is TGTGCCAGCAGCTCCGCAGGGGTTGGGGAGACCCAGTACTTC. The full variable domain, its missing parts supplied by reference TRBV13 and TRBJ2-5, is AAGVIQSPRHLIKEKRETATLKCYPIPRHDTVYWYQQGPGQDPQFLISFYEKMQSDKGSIPDRFSAQQFSDYHSELNMSSLELGDSALYFCASSSAGVGETQYFGPGTRLLVL.